One sample yielded the 14 T cell receptor beta chains listed below, sequenced in a study of monozygotic twins with cystic fibrosis. Data came from immunoSEQ multiplex PCR; TCRdb stores just in-frame clones and leaves some out. The table lists under 40,000 clones, around 96% of them singletons. Sequencing used blood. The origin of the receptors is a girl aged 2 to 10 with cystic fibrosis.

The chain links TRBV30 to TRBJ2-1; 7 bases map to TRBD1. From germline, CDR1 is GTSNPN and CDR2 SVGIG (reference sequence). The CDR3 sequence is 15 residues long. The V and J ends lost 2 bases and 2 bases, in that order; junction bases with no gene match: 6. In DNA form, the CDR3 reads TGTGCCTGGAGTCGAGGGGGCAGGACCTACAATGAGCAGTTCTTC. Translating gives CAWSRGGRTYNEQFF.

The V gene is TRBV27, the J gene TRBJ2-2; D uncertain. The CDR3 length is 15 residues. V was pared by 3 bases and J by 0 bases, with 8 bases between. Germline lookup yields CDR1 MNHEY and CDR2 SMNVEV (reference sequence). CDR3 residues: CASSFSFANTGELFF. The CDR3 DNA reads TGTGCCAGCAGTTTTTCGTTCGCGAACACCGGGGAGCTGTTTTTT.

The rearrangement joins TRBV4-1 to TRBJ1-2; D is unresolved. CDR3 length: 13 residues. From germline, CDR1 is MGHRA and CDR2 YSYEKL. V was cut by 2 bases and J by 4 bases, with 8 bases left in between. The DNA for the CDR3 is TGCGCCAGCAGCCAAATAAGCGGCTATGGCTACACCTTC. Its protein is CASSQISGYGYTF.

V and J are TRBV6-1 and TRBJ1-2; D perhaps matches TRBD1 (5 bases). The germline V gene has CDR1 MNHNS and CDR2 SASEGT. The length of the CDR3 is 12 residues. Deletions cut 5 bases from V and 5 bases from J, with 9 bases between. CDR3 coding DNA: TGTGCCAGCAGTATGCGACAGTATGGCTACACCTTC. It translates to CASSMRQYGYTF.

This rearrangement joins TRBV30 to TRBJ2-2; no definite D call. The V end was cut by 0 bases, the J end by 7 bases, with 9 bases between. The germline V gene has CDR1 GTSNPN and CDR2 SVGIG (reference sequence). There are 13 residues in the CDR3. The CDR3 spells CAWSVQLNGELFF. The CDR3 bases are TGTGCCTGGAGTGTACAGTTGAACGGGGAGCTGTTTTTT.

The rearrangement uses TRBV27 and TRBJ1-1, with D uncertain. Trimming left V 9 bases short and J 0 bases short, with 11 bases between. CDR3 length: 13 amino acids. CDR1 and CDR2 (germline): MNHEY, SMNVEV (reference sequence). In nucleotides, the CDR3 is TGTGCCAGTGTTGACGCCATGAACACTGAAGCTTTCTTT. This codes for CASVDAMNTEAFF.

The rearrangement links TRBV25-1 to TRBJ2-3, with a weak D call TRBD2 (5 bases). CDR1 MGHDK and CDR2 SYGVNS come from the germline V gene. This CDR3 comprises 14 residues. Trimming left V 10 bases short and J 0 bases short, with 14 bases between. The CDR3 sequence is CATRSVASTDTQYF. CDR3 DNA: TGTGCCACCCGTAGCGTTGCTAGCACAGATACGCAGTATTTT.

The V gene is TRBV5-4, the J gene TRBJ2-7; TRBD1 matches 7 bases. This CDR3 comprises 14 residues. V was pared by 4 bases and J by 2 bases, with 6 bases of the junction left unmatched. Germline V gene lookup returns CDR1 SGHNT and CDR2 YYREEE (reference sequence). The CDR3, as DNA: TGTGCCAGCAGCCGCCGACAGGGACCCTACGAGCAGTACTTC. It translates to CASSRRQGPYEQYF.

This clone appeared a single time. This chain uses TRBV28 with TRBJ2-2; D is unclear. V shed 1 base and J shed 2 bases, with 5 bases lying between them. The CDR3 is 14 amino acids. Germline V gives CDR1 MDHEN, CDR2 SYDVKM. In nucleotides, the CDR3 is TGTGCCAGCAGTTTATCACTAAACACCGGGGAGCTGTTTTTT. Protein product: CASSLSLNTGELFF.

The chain combines TRBV27 with TRBJ2-7, with D possibly TRBD2 on 5 matching bases. The V gene's germline CDR1 is MNHEY and CDR2 SMNVEV (reference sequence). The germline V and J ends were trimmed by 2 bases and 3 bases, with 14 bases remaining between them. There are 15 residues in the CDR3. The DNA of the CDR3 is TGTGCCAGCAGTTTACGGGGAGACTCCTACTACGAGCAGTACTTC. It translates to CASSLRGDSYYEQYF.

The V gene is TRBV2, the J gene TRBJ1-1, with 8 bases matching TRBD1. The CDR3 is 13 amino acids. Germline lookup yields CDR1 SNHLY and CDR2 FYNNEI. V shed 9 bases and J 4 bases; nucleotides not matched to a gene: 7. CDR3 in DNA: TGTGCCAGTATGACAGGGGTGGGCACTGAAGCTTTCTTT. Protein sequence: CASMTGVGTEAFF.

J is TRBJ2-3 and V is TRBV19; D remains ambiguous. The CDR3 spans 12 residues. Germline V gene lookup returns CDR1 LNHDA and CDR2 SQIVND (reference sequence). V was shortened by 7 bases and J by 3 bases, with 8 bases between the two germline ends. The CDR3: CASTGSTDTQYF. The DNA of the CDR3 is TGTGCCAGTACCGGATCTACAGATACGCAGTATTTT.

The rearrangement links TRBV6-4 to TRBJ2-1, with 8 bases lining up with TRBD2. V dropped 4 bases and J dropped 5; count of bases not matched to a gene: 4. Germline lookup yields CDR1 MRHNA and CDR2 SNTAGT. The length of the CDR3 is 14 residues. This CDR3 is CASSALAGNNEQFF. The CDR3 nucleotides are TGTGCCAGCAGTGCTTTAGCGGGAAACAATGAGCAGTTCTTC.

This clone came up once. The V and J genes are TRBV29-1 and TRBJ1-1; tentative D call: TRBD1 (6 bases). CDR1 SQVTM and CDR2 ANQGSEA come from the germline V gene. The CDR3 has 11 residues. The V gene lost 8 bases and the J gene lost 5 bases, with 12 bases spanning the gap. The CDR3 loop reads CSTLTGTEAFF. The CDR3, as DNA: TGCAGCACTTTAACAGGGACTGAAGCTTTCTTT.